The clone carrying this T cell receptor beta chain was recorded once. It was during active infection that Seattle patients were enrolled and then longitudinally followed. In the authors' methods: It was from reference gene primer amplification that nucleated cell counts were estimated. TCRdb's table, derived via immunoSEQ multiplex PCR, lists solely in-frame clones and lacks some. For V, J and clone size, that table is used; D and trimming come from the DNA. The sample includes some 270,000 clones, about 80% of them seen just once. This sample stems from a study of blood T cell repertoires in COVID-19. Study in general: Samples taken during acute and convalescent COVID-19 were collected in the United States, Italy and Spain. The analysed material was cDNA or gDNA that came from T cells, B-cell-depleted T cells, or PBMCs.

V was trimmed by 8 bases and J by 7 bases, leaving 12 bases between them. Germline V CDR1 and CDR2: ENHRY, SYGVKD. This CDR3 has 13 residues. The V and J genes are TRBV10-3 and TRBJ1-6; tentative D call: TRBD1 (5 bases). Sequencing was performed on peripheral blood. The receptor was derived from a person in their 70s with COVID-19, enrolled during active disease. As DNA, the CDR3 is TGTGCCATCGGGGCACAGACGAATTCACCCCTCCACTTT. Translating gives CAIGAQTNSPLHF.